A selection of T cell receptor beta chains follows, all from one sample in a study of control samples from healthy donors and cancer patients. Clones were sequenced by immunoSEQ multiplex PCR, and TCRdb holds only the in-frame ones, with some missing. The top ten hold under 20% of the sample, which has over 100,000 clones, around 89% seen once. Sequencing used blood. The receptors were gathered from a woman aged 50 to 60 in good health. Each CDR3 is given with its conserved first and last residue. A D gene is named only where the DNA matches it firmly. Clone size is given for some rows only: seen once, a few or many times, or a class if the clone is expanded.

>NA|NA|TRBJ2-1|TRBV5-1
TGCGCCAGCAGCTTCCACAATGAGCAGTTCTTC
CASSFHNEQFF
>once|NA|TRBJ1-2|TRBV7-9
TGTGCCAGCAGTCGCGGACAGTTTCCAGGCTACACCTTC
CASSRGQFPGYTF
>NA|TRBD1|TRBJ2-7|TRBV5-1
TGCGCCAGCAGCTTGGTTGGACAGGGAATCGAGCAGTACTTC
CASSLVGQGIEQYF
>few|NA|TRBJ1-5|TRBV30
TGTGCCTGGAGTGTAGGGGGGGCTAGGCAGCCCCAGCATTTT
CAWSVGGARQPQHF
>NA|NA|TRBJ2-7|TRBV12-2
TGTGCAAGTCGCTTAGCCGGGACGGGATACTACGAGCAGTACTTC
CASRLAGTGYYEQYF
>NA|NA|TRBJ2-2|TRBV15
TGTGCCACCAACCCCCATGGTTCGAACACCGGGGAGCTGTTTTTT
CATNPHGSNTGELFF
>NA|NA|TRBJ2-1|TRBV7-2
TGTGCCAGCAGCTTAGCGGGCGAGATGAATGAGCAGTTCTTC
CASSLAGEMNEQFF
>NA|TRBD2|TRBJ2-5|TRBV19
TGTGCCAGTAGTCAAGGGACTAGCGGGAGGGCCTTTTACCAAGAGACCCAGTACTTC
CASSQGTSGRAFYQETQYF
>NA|TRBD1|TRBJ1-2|TRBV2
TGTGCCAGCAGCCGAGGACAGGGGGGCTATGGCTACACCTTC
CASSRGQGGYGYTF
>NA|TRBD2|TRBJ2-3|TRBV12-5
TGTGCTAGTGGTCCCACAGCGGGAGTAGGAGATACGCAGTATTTT
CASGPTAGVGDTQYF
>NA|NA|TRBJ2-2|TRBV3-1/TRBV3-2
TGTGCCAGCAGCCAAGTGCGCGGGTTGGCCGGGGAGCTGTTTTTT
CASSQVRGLAGELFF
>NA|NA|TRBJ1-5|TRBV28
TGTGCCAGCAGCCGGACACTTACAGAGGCAATGGGTCAGCCCCAGCATTTT
CASSRTLTEAMGQPQHF
>NA|NA|TRBJ2-1|TRBV7-2
TGTGCCAGCAGCGCCCGGACTCGCTACAATGAGCAGTTCTTC
CASSARTRYNEQFF
>NA|NA|TRBJ2-5|TRBV21-1
TGTGCCAGCAGCAATGAAGAGACCCAGTACTTC
CASSNEETQYF
>NA|NA|TRBJ1-5|TRBV19
TGTGCCAGTAGCGTCGGGACGGCCCTTGGTCAGCCCCAGCATTTT
CASSVGTALGQPQHF
>few|NA|TRBJ1-5|TRBV19
TGTGCCAGTAGTGGCAGGGTCGATCAGCCCCAGCATTTT
CASSGRVDQPQHF
>once|NA|TRBJ1-6|TRBV4-2
TGTGCCAGCAGCCAAGGTCAGGTTAATTCACCCCTCCACTTT
CASSQGQVNSPLHF
>NA|TRBD1|TRBJ2-4|TRBV7-9
TGTGCCAGCAGCCTCCCGACAGGGATAGCCAAAAACATTCAGTACTTC
CASSLPTGIAKNIQYF
>once|TRBD1|TRBJ1-1|TRBV14
TGTGCCAGGCCCCCCCTCGAGCAGGGGGAGAACACTGAAGCTTTCTTT
CARPPLEQGENTEAFF
>NA|NA|TRBJ1-2|TRBV2
TGTGCCAGCAGTGATATTTCTAACTATGGCTACACCTTC
CASSDISNYGYTF
>few|NA|TRBJ1-4|TRBV4-1
TGCGCCAGCAGCAAAGATCTTGTGAACAGGGAACGGGAAAAACTGTTTTTT
CASSKDLVNREREKLFF
>NA|TRBD2|TRBJ2-3|TRBV5-1
TGCGCCAGCAGCTTGGATTGGTACTCTGTAGCGGGTGATGAGGTGATTGACACAGATACGCAGTATTTT
CASSLDWYSVAGDEVIDTDTQYF
>NA|NA|TRBJ1-5|TRBV30
TGTGCCTGGGAGCATAGCAATCAGCCCCAGCATTTT
CAWEHSNQPQHF
>once|NA|TRBJ1-2|TRBV30
TGTGCCTGGAGCCCTACTAACTATGGCTACACCTTC
CAWSPTNYGYTF
>once|NA|TRBJ2-1|TRBV6-5
TGTGCCAGCAGAATCAGGGACGATGGGTACAATGAGCAGTTCTTC
CASRIRDDGYNEQFF
>NA|NA|TRBJ1-2|TRBV9
TGTGCCAGCAGCGTAGGAGGAAGCCCCAGGGAGGGCTACACCTTC
CASSVGGSPREGYTF
>NA|TRBD2|TRBJ2-3|TRBV6-5
TGTGCCAGCAGTAGCGGGACTCCCGGGAATACGCAGTATTTT
CASSSGTPGNTQYF
>NA|TRBD1|TRBJ2-1|TRBV10-3
TGTGCCTCCTCTCCTCGGGACAGGGACTACAATGAGCAGTTCTTC
CASSPRDRDYNEQFF
>NA|NA|TRBJ1-2|TRBV27
TGTGCCAGCAGTTTTATGGGGAACTATGGCTACACCTTC
CASSFMGNYGYTF
>NA|NA|TRBJ2-5|TRBV12-3/TRBV12-4
TGTGCCAGCAGTAATCGAGGGGGGCAGACCCAGTACTTC
CASSNRGGQTQYF
>NA|NA|TRBJ2-7|TRBV6-5
TGTGCCAGCAGTCTAGGGACCCTGGACGAGCAGTACTTC
CASSLGTLDEQYF
>NA|TRBD2|TRBJ2-7|TRBV5-4
TGTGCCAGCAGCTTGGGTTGGGGAGGGGCCACCTACGAGCAGTACTTC
CASSLGWGGATYEQYF
>once|NA|TRBJ1-1|TRBV9
TGTGCCAGCAGCGTAGGAAGGAACACTGAAGCTTTCTTT
CASSVGRNTEAFF
>NA|TRBD2|TRBJ2-1|TRBV7-3
TGTGCCAGCAGCCGAGGGCCTAGCGGGGGAGACAATGAGCAGTTCTTC
CASSRGPSGGDNEQFF
>NA|NA|TRBJ1-2|TRBV7-8
TGTGCCAGCAGCTTAGAGGGTCAGGGGAACTATGGCTACACCTTC
CASSLEGQGNYGYTF
>NA|TRBD1|TRBJ1-5|TRBV5-8
TGTGCCAGCAGCTCGAGGGACAGGGGGACGCGGGTGCAGCCCCAGCATTTT
CASSSRDRGTRVQPQHF
>NA|NA|TRBJ1-1|TRBV30
TGTGCCTGGAGTGTGTCGGCAGCGGTTTGGGCTTTCTTT
CAWSVSAAVWAFF
>NA|NA|TRBJ1-1|TRBV19
TGTGCCAGTAGTCGTAGTGGACGGAGGGAATTAAACACTGAAGCTTTCTTT
CASSRSGRRELNTEAFF
>NA|NA|TRBJ1-2|TRBV7-8
TGTGCCAGCAGCGAACAGGTCGAATATGGCTACACCTTC
CASSEQVEYGYTF
>few|NA|TRBJ2-2|TRBV15
TGTGCCACCAGCTTCCGCGGGGCATCCACCGGGGAGCTGTTTTTT
CATSFRGASTGELFF
>NA|NA|TRBJ1-2|TRBV6-6
TGTGCCAGCAGCTTAAATGGTCGAGGCTACACCTTC
CASSLNGRGYTF
>NA|TRBD2|TRBJ2-5|TRBV18
TGTGCCAGCTCACCATTCGGACTAGCGGGGGGGCCCATGTCAGAGACCCAGTACTTC
CASSPFGLAGGPMSETQYF
>NA|TRBD1|TRBJ1-2|TRBV4-3
TGCGCCAGCAGCCATGGGGGACAGCCTAACTATGGCTACACCTTC
CASSHGGQPNYGYTF
>NA|NA|TRBJ2-7|TRBV4-1
TGCGCCAGCAGCCAGCCAAAAGCGGCCTACGAGCAGTACTTC
CASSQPKAAYEQYF
>NA|NA|TRBJ2-5|TRBV19
TGTGCCAGTAGTATTTCGCGGGAAGGGGAGACCCAGTACTTC
CASSISREGETQYF
>NA|TRBD1|TRBJ1-2|TRBV6-5
TGTGCCAGCAGCCCCGGGACAGATTATGGCTACACCTTC
CASSPGTDYGYTF
>NA|TRBD2|TRBJ2-1|TRBV6-6
TGTGCCAGCAGTCCTACTAGCGGGAGGGCCCAGGGCTACAATGAGCAGTTCTTC
CASSPTSGRAQGYNEQFF
>NA|NA|TRBJ1-3|TRBV7-9
TGTGCCAGCAGCGCGAGACGAGGCCAAATCTCTGGAAACACCATATATTTT
CASSARRGQISGNTIYF
>NA|NA|TRBJ1-1|TRBV4-1
TGCGCCAGCAGCCAAGCTCCAGGGAACACTGAAGCTTTCTTT
CASSQAPGNTEAFF
>NA|NA|TRBJ2-5|TRBV7-9
TGTGCCAGCAACCTAGGGTGGGAAGAGACCCAGTACTTC
CASNLGWEETQYF
>NA|TRBD2|TRBJ2-3|TRBV3-1/TRBV3-2
TGTGCCAGCAGCCAAGGATGGGGGGGTCCCCCAGTTGGAGCAGATACGCAGTATTTT
CASSQGWGGPPVGADTQYF
>NA|TRBD1|TRBJ1-5|TRBV6-6
TGTGCCAGCAGGCTAGACAGGGGGCGTTGGAATCAGCCCCAGCATTTT
CASRLDRGRWNQPQHF
>NA|NA|TRBJ2-1|TRBV18
TGTGCCAGCTCAGCACCGGGACTCACGACGAATGAGCAGTTCTTC
CASSAPGLTTNEQFF
>NA|NA|TRBJ2-6|TRBV5-4
TGTGCCAGCAGCTTGGGGACACTTTTTACCACTGGGGCCAACGTCCTGACTTTC
CASSLGTLFTTGANVLTF
>few|TRBD1|TRBJ1-2|TRBV30
TGTGCCTGGAGAGGACAGGGCCTAGGTGGCTACACCTTC
CAWRGQGLGGYTF
>NA|NA|TRBJ2-3|TRBV19
TGTGCCAGTAGTACAATAACAGATACGCAGTATTTT
CASSTITDTQYF
>NA|TRBD1|TRBJ1-2|TRBV11-2
TGTGCCAGCAGCCTATACGCTCGAGGGGGCGCAGACTATGGCTACACCTTC
CASSLYARGGADYGYTF